The 9 T cell receptor beta chains below were found in one sample sequenced in a study of glioma-infiltrating T cells after dendritic cell vaccination. Time point denoted: after dendritic cell vaccination, including at tumor progression/relapse. Assay: immunoSEQ multiplex PCR; the TCRdb copy retains only in-frame clones and omits some. The sample records fewer than 85,000 clones, 87% being singletons. The material was blood, obtained after dendritic cell vaccination. These receptors all stem from a human donor with glioblastoma.

J is TRBJ1-1 and V is TRBV9; no reliable D call. V was trimmed by 2 bases and J by 1 base, leaving 9 bases between them. The CDR3 is 14 amino acids. Per germline, CDR1 SGDLS and CDR2 YYNGEE. The CDR3 region is CASSVTGSNTEAFF. For the CDR3, the DNA is TGTGCCAGCAGCGTTACGGGTTCGAACACTGAAGCTTTCTTT. The entire variable domain, with the rest obtained from reference TRBV9 and TRBJ1-1, is as follows: DSGVTQTPKHLITATGQRVTLRCSPRSGDLSVYWYQQSLDQGLQFLIQYYNGEERAKGNILERFSAQQFPDLHSELNLSSLELGDSALYFCASSVTGSNTEAFFGQGTRLTVV.

The chain combines TRBV5-1 with TRBJ2-2, with 11 bases aligning to TRBD2. CDR1 SGHRS and CDR2 YFSETQ come from the germline V gene. The CDR3 runs 19 residues. V shed 0 bases, J shed 1 base, and the junction held 8 bases outside the gene matches. In nucleotides, the CDR3 is TGCGCCAGCAGCTTGGGTACTAGCGGGAGATTTAGGAACACCGGGGAGCTGTTTTTT. Its protein product is CASSLGTSGRFRNTGELFF. Filled out from reference TRBV5-1 and TRBJ2-2, the complete variable domain reads KAGVTQTPRYLIKTRGQQVTLSCSPISGHRSVSWYQQTPGQGLQFLFEYFSETQRNKGNFPGRFSGRQFSNSRSEMNVSTLELGDSALYLCASSLGTSGRFRNTGELFFGEGSRLTVL.

This clone occurred once. This sequence joins TRBV29-1 and TRBJ2-3; tentative D call: TRBD1 (5 bases). The CDR3 is 14 residues long. CDR1 SQVTM and CDR2 ANQGSEA come from the germline V gene. V lost 4 bases to trimming and J lost 4 bases, with 15 bases between them. DNA for the CDR3: TGCAGCGTTGTTTGGGCAGGGAAACCAGATACGCAGTATTTT. It codes for CSVVWAGKPDTQYF.

This chain uses TRBV14 with TRBJ2-3, with 8 bases fitting TRBD2. With V trimmed by 4 bases and J by 0 bases, 9 bases remained unmatched. Germline V lookup: CDR1 SGHDN, CDR2 FVKESK. This CDR3 has 17 residues. The CDR3 DNA reads TGTGCCAGCAGCCCGCTTGAACTAGCGGCTAGCACAGATACGCAGTATTTT. Translated: CASSPLELAASTDTQYF.

For this clone: Relative to the germline gene, one junction end is altered; a read error may explain this. The gene calls are TRBV19 and TRBJ2-7, with D tentatively TRBD1 (5 bases). Per germline, CDR1 LNHDA and CDR2 SQIVND (reference sequence). This CDR3 has 13 amino acids. CDR3 amino acids: CVSSHPGTYEQYF. The CDR3 bases are TGTGTCAGTAGTCATCCAGGGACCTACGAGCAGTACTTC.

This chain uses TRBV11-2 with TRBJ1-2; 9 positions match TRBD1. J gave up 4 bases and V 0 bases, and 3 bases lay outside the gene matches. This CDR3 comprises 15 residues. Per the germline V gene, CDR1 is SGHAT and CDR2 is FQNNGV. CDR3 DNA sequence: TGTGCCAGCAGCTTAGAGGGGACAGGGACCTATGGCTACACCTTC. Translating it yields CASSLEGTGTYGYTF. Looking up the rest from reference TRBV11-2 and TRBJ1-2 gives the full variable domain: EAGVAQSPRYKIIEKRQSVAFWCNPISGHATLYWYQQILGQGPKLLIQFQNNGVVDDSQLPKDRFSAERLKGVDSTLKIQPAKLEDSAVYLCASSLEGTGTYGYTFGSGTRLTVV.

This chain connects TRBV11-3 to TRBJ2-5, with D possibly being TRBD2 (6 bases). Trimming cost V 5 bases and J 5 bases, with 18 bases left between them. The CDR3 runs to 15 residues. Germline V gives CDR1 SGHNT, CDR2 YENEEA. This CDR3 reads CASSPRRRRGETQYF. CDR3 DNA: TGTGCCAGCAGCCCCAGACGTAGACGGGGGGAGACCCAGTACTTC. Full variable domain (remainder filled in from reference TRBV11-3 and TRBJ2-5): EAGVVQSPRYKIIEKKQPVAFWCNPISGHNTLYWYLQNLGQGPELLIRYENEEAVDDSQLPKDRFSAERLKGVDSTLKIQPAELGDSAVYLCASSPRRRRGETQYFGPGTRLLVL.

J is TRBJ1-2 and V is TRBV6-5; the D is unclear. The V and J ends lost 3 bases and 8 bases respectively, with 13 bases between them. Germline values: CDR1 MNHEY, CDR2 SVGAGI. The CDR3 has 13 residues. CDR3 sequence (DNA): TGTGCCAGCAGTTATCTCGCCACTTCGGGCTACACCTTC. Its protein product is CASSYLATSGYTF.

V and J are TRBV5-1 and TRBJ2-1; 7 bases map to TRBD1. The junction had 7 bases not matched to a gene; V was cut back by 5 bases and J by 5 bases. Germline V gene sequence: CDR1 SGHRS, CDR2 YFSETQ. The CDR3 runs to 14 residues. For the CDR3, the DNA is TGCGCCAGCAGTCGGGACAGAACTAACAATGAGCAGTTCTTC. Its translation is CASSRDRTNNEQFF. The whole variable domain, remainder taken from reference TRBV5-1 and TRBJ2-1, is KAGVTQTPRYLIKTRGQQVTLSCSPISGHRSVSWYQQTPGQGLQFLFEYFSETQRNKGNFPGRFSGRQFSNSRSEMNVSTLELGDSALYLCASSRDRTNNEQFFGPGTRLTVL.